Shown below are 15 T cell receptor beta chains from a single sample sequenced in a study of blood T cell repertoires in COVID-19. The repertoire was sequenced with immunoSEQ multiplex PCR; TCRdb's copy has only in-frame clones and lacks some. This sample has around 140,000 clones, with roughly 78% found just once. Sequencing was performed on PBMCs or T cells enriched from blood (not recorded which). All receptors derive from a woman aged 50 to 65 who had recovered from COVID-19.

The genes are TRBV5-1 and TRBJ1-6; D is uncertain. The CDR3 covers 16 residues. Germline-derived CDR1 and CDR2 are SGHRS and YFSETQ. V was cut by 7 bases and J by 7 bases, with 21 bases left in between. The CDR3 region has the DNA TGCGCCAGCGCCTTCTCAGTAGGAGGGAAGAATTCACCCCTCCACTTT. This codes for CASAFSVGGKNSPLHF.

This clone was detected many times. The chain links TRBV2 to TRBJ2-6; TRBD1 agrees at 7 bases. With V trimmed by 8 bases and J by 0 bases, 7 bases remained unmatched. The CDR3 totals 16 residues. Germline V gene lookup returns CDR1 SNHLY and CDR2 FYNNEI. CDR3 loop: CASHDRVNSGANVLTF. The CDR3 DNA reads TGTGCCAGCCACGACAGGGTTAACTCTGGGGCCAACGTCCTGACTTTC.

CDR3 protein: CAISVGRDTEAFF. In nucleotides, the CDR3 is TGTGCCATCAGTGTGGGCAGGGACACTGAAGCTTTCTTT. This rearrangement joins TRBV10-3 to TRBJ1-1; D perhaps matches TRBD1 (5 bases). The CDR3 runs 13 residues. Germline CDR1 reads ENHRY; CDR2 reads SYGVKD. Trimming removed 4 bases at V and 3 bases at J, with 9 bases between.

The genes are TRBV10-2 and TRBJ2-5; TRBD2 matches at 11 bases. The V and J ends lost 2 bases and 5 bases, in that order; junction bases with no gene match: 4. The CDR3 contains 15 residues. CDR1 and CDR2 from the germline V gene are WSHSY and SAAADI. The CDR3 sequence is CASSEPSGGRETQYF. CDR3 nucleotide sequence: TGCGCCAGCAGTGAGCCTAGCGGGGGGCGGGAGACCCAGTACTTC.

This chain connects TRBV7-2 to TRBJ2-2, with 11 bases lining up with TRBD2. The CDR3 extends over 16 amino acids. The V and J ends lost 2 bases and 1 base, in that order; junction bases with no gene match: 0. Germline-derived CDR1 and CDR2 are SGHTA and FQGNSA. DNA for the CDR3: TGTGCCAGCAGCTTACTAGCGGGGGGGAACACCGGGGAGCTGTTTTTT. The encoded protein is CASSLLAGGNTGELFF. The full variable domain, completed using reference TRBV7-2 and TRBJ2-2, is GAGVSQSPSNKVTEKGKDVELRCDPISGHTALYWYRQSLGQGLEFLIYFQGNSAPDKSGLPSDRFSAERTGGSVSTLTIQRTQQEDSAVYLCASSLLAGGNTGELFFGEGSRLTVL.

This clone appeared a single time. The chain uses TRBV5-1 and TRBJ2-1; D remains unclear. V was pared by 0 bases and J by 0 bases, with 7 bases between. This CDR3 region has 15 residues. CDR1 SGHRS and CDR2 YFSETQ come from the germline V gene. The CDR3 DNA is TGCGCCAGCAGCTTGGATGCCAGCTCCTACAATGAGCAGTTCTTC. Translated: CASSLDASSYNEQFF.

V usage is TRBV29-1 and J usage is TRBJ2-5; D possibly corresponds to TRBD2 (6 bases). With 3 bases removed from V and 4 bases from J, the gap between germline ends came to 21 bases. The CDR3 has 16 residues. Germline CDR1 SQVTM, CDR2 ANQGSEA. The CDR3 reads CSVEPFSGRTSETQYF. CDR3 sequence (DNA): TGCAGCGTTGAGCCTTTCAGCGGGCGAACCTCAGAGACCCAGTACTTC.

The CDR3 DNA follows: TGTGCCAGCAGTTACTCGGACTGGGGCCAAGAGACCCAGTACTTC. Translation: CASSYSDWGQETQYF. This chain links TRBV6-5 with TRBJ2-5; weak D call: TRBD2 (5 bases). Trimming shortened V by 0 bases and J by 1 base, and 9 bases separated the two germline ends. The germline CDR1 and CDR2 sequences are MNHEY and SVGAGI. CDR3 length: 15 amino acids.

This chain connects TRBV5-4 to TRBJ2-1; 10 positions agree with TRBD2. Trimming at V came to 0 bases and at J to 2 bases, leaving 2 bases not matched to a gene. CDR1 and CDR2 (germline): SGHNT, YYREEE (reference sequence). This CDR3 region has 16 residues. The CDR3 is CASSLGSGGAYNEQFF. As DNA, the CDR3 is TGTGCCAGCAGCTTGGGGAGCGGGGGGGCCTACAATGAGCAGTTCTTC.

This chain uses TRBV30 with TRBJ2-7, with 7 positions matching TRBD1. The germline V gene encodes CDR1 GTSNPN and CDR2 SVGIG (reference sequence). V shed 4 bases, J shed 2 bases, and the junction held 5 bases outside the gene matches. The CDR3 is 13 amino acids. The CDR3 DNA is TGTGCCTGGAACAGGGGCGATACCTACGAGCAGTACTTC. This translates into CAWNRGDTYEQYF.

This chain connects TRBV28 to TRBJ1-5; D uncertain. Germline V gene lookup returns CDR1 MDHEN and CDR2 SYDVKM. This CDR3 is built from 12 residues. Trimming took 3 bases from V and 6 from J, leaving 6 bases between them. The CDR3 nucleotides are TGTGCCAGCAGTTTTTTCCGTCAGCCCCAGCATTTT. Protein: CASSFFRQPQHF.

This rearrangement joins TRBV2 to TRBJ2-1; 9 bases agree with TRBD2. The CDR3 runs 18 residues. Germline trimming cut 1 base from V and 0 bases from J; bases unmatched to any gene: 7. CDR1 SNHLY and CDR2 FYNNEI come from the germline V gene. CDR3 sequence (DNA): TGTGCCAGCAGTGAAGGGTTGTCTAGCGGGGCCTCCTACAATGAGCAGTTCTTC. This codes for CASSEGLSSGASYNEQFF. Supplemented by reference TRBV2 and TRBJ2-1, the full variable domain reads EPEVTQTPSHQVTQMGQEVILRCVPISNHLYFYWYRQILGQKVEFLVSFYNNEISEKSEIFDDQFSVERPDGSNFTLKIRSTKLEDSAMYFCASSEGLSSGASYNEQFFGPGTRLTVL.

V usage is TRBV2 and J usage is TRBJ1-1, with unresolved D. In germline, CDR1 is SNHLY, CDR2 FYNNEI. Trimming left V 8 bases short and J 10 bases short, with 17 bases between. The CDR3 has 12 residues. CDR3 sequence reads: CASLESPQVAFF. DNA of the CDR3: TGTGCCAGCCTGGAATCACCCCAGGTAGCTTTCTTT.

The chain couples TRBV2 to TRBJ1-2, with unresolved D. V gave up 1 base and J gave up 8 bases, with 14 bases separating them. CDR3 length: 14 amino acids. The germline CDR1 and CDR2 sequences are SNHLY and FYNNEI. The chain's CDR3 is CASSEVEGSGGYTF. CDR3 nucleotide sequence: TGTGCCAGCAGTGAAGTTGAAGGGTCGGGAGGCTACACCTTC.

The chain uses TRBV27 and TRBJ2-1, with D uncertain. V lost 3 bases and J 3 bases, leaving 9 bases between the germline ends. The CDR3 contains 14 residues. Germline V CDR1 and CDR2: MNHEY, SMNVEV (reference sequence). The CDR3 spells CASSFFGSYNEQFF. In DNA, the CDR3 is TGTGCCAGCAGTTTCTTTGGCAGCTACAATGAGCAGTTCTTC.